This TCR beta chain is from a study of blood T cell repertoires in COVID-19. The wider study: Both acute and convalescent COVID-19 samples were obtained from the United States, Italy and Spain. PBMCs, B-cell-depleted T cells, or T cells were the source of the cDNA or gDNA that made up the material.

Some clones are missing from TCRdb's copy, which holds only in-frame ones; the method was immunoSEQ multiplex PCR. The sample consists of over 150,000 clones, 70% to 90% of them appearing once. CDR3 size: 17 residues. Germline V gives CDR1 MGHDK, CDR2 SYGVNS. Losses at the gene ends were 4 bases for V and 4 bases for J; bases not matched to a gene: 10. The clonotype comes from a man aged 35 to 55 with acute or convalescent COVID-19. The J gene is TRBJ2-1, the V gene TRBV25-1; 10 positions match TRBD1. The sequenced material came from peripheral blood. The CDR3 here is CASSAVAGTGAYNEQFF. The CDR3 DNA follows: TGTGCCAGCAGTGCCGTCGCCGGGACAGGGGCTTACAATGAGCAGTTCTTC. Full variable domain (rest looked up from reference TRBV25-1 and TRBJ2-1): EADIYQTPRYLVIGTGKKITLECSQTMGHDKMYWYQQDPGMELHLIHYSYGVNSTEKGDLSSESTVSRIRTEHFPLTLESARPSHTSQYLCASSAVAGTGAYNEQFFGPGTRLTVL.